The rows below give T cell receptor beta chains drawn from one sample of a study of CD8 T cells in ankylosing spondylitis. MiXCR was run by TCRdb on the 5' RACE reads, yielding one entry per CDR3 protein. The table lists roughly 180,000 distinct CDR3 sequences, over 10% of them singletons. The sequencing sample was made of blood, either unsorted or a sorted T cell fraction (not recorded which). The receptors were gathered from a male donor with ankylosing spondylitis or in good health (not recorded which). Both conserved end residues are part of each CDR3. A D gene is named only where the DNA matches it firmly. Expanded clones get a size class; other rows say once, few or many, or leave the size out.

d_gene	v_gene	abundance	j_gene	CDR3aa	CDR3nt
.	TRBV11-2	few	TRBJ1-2	CASSLDVGARGYTF	TGTGCCAGCAGCTTAGATGTGGGAGCTAGGGGCTACACCTTC
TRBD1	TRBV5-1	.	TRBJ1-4	CASSMDRGYEKLFF	TGCGCCAGCAGCATGGACAGGGGGTATGAAAAACTGTTTTTT
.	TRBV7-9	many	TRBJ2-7	CASSLGGPMGGEQYF	TGTGCCAGCAGCTTGGGGGGGCCCATGGGAGGAGAGCAGTACTTC
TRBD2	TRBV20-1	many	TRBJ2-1	CSARSSGRTSSYNEQFF	TGCAGTGCTAGATCTAGCGGGAGGACGAGCTCCTACAATGAGCAGTTCTTC
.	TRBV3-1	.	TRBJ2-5	CASSQSVDRTQETQYF	TGTGCCAGCAGCCAATCGGTCGACAGGACGCAAGAGACCCAGTACTTC
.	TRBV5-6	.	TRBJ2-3	CASSLAAVSSTDTQYF	TGTGCCAGCAGCTTGGCCGCGGTGTCTAGCACAGATACGCAGTATTTT
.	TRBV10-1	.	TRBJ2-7	CASSDRGAYEQYF	TGCGCCAGCAGTGACAGGGGTGCGTACGAGCAGTACTTC
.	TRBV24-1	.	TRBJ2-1	CATSDLPLLRDTRPYNEQFF	TGTGCCACCAGTGATCTTCCTCTGCTCCGAGACACCCGTCCCTACAATGAGCAGTTCTTC
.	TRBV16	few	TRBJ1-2	CASSQKGTYGYTF	TGTGCCAGCAGCCAGAAGGGGACCTATGGCTACACCTTC
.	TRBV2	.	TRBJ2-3	CASREIGGPSTDTQYF	TGTGCCAGCAGAGAAATTGGCGGACCTAGCACAGATACGCAGTATTTT
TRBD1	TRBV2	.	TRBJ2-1	CARGTGSYNEQFF	TGTGCCAGAGGGACAGGGTCCTACAATGAGCAGTTCTTC
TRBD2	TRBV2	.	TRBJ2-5	CAMTSSGSIGETQYF	TGTGCCATGACTAGTAGCGGGAGTATAGGGGAGACCCAGTACTTC
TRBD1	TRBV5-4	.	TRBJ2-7	CASSLGDRYYEQYF	TGTGCCAGCAGCTTGGGGGACAGATACTACGAGCAGTACTTC
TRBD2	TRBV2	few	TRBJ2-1	CASTPLAGPYNEQFF	TGTGCCAGCACCCCTCTAGCGGGGCCCTACAATGAGCAGTTCTTC
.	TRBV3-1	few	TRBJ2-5	CASSHQTGETQYF	TGTGCCAGCAGCCACCAAACCGGGGAGACCCAGTACTTC
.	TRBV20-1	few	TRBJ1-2	CSATGTLYGYTF	TGCAGTGCGACCGGGACACTCTATGGCTACACCTTC
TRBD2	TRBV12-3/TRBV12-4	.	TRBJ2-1	CASSFSGGASEQFF	TGTGCCAGCAGTTTCAGCGGGGGGGCCTCTGAGCAGTTCTTC
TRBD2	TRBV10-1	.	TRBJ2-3	CASSEKSGLAGTDTQYF	TGCGCCAGCAGTGAGAAATCGGGCCTAGCGGGGACAGATACGCAGTATTTT
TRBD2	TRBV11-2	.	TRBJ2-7	CASSLEGLAGEQYF	TGTGCCAGCAGCTTAGAGGGACTAGCAGGGGAGCAGTACTTC
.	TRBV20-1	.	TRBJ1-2	CSAREIFSGGQAYGYTF	TGCAGTGCTAGAGAGATATTCTCGGGGGGGCAGGCCTATGGCTACACCTTC
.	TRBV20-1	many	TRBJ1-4	CSAPRQEPHEKLFF	TGCAGTGCTCCTAGACAGGAGCCGCATGAAAAACTGTTTTTT
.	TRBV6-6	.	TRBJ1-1	CASKGSEAFF	TGTGCCAGCAAGGGTTCTGAAGCTTTCTTT
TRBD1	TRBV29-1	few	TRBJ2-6	CSVPRAGGITGANVLTF	TGCAGCGTCCCAAGGGCAGGGGGCATAACTGGGGCCAACGTCCTGACTTTC
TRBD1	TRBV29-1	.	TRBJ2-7	CSVEKTGLSYEQYF	TGCAGCGTTGAAAAGACAGGGCTCTCCTACGAGCAGTACTTC
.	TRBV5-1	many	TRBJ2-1	CASSPGSPALYNEQFF	TGCGCCAGCAGCCCGGGTTCCCCGGCCCTCTACAATGAGCAGTTCTTC
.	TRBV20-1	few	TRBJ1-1	CSARQFGGFAEAFF	TGCAGTGCTAGGCAATTCGGGGGTTTCGCTGAAGCTTTCTTT
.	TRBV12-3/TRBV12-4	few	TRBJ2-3	CASSPPRTDTQYF	TGTGCCAGCAGTCCACCCCGCACAGATACGCAGTATTTT
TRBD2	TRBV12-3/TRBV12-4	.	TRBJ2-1	CAIGWTSGGLLSYNEQFF	TGTGCCATCGGGTGGACTAGCGGGGGACTCCTCTCCTACAATGAGCAGTTCTTC
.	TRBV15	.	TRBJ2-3	CATSSYPLEDRLTDTQYF	TGTGCCACCAGCAGCTACCCTCTTGAGGACAGACTCACAGATACGCAGTATTTT
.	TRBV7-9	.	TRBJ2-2	CASSPWGDTGELFF	TGTGCCAGCAGCCCCTGGGGAGACACCGGGGAGCTGTTTTTT
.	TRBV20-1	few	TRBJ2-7	CSARGQERYEQYF	TGCAGTGCTAGAGGACAGGAACGCTACGAGCAGTACTTC
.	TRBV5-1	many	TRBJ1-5	CASSLGTDSNQPQHF	TGCGCCAGCAGCTTGGGGACAGATAGCAATCAGCCCCAGCATTTT
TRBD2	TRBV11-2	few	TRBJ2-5	CASRPRVAGDPRETQYF	TGTGCCAGCAGACCGAGGGTAGCGGGGGATCCTAGAGAGACCCAGTACTTC
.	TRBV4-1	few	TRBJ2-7	CASSQGPEQYF	TGCGCCAGCAGCCAAGGACCCGAGCAGTACTTC
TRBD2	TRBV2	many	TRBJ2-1	CASSELTSGAYNEQFF	TGTGCCAGCAGTGAATTGACTAGCGGGGCGTACAATGAGCAGTTCTTC
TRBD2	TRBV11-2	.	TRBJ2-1	CASSPRGSRGGLAAYNEQFF	TGTGCCAGCAGCCCCCGTGGGAGTCGCGGCGGACTAGCGGCTTACAATGAGCAGTTCTTC
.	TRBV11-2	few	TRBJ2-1	CASSLSFEYRSYNEQFF	TGTGCCAGCAGCCTATCCTTTGAGTACCGCTCCTACAATGAGCAGTTCTTC
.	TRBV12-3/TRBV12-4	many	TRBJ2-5	CASSSQETQYF	TGTGCCAGCAGTTCCCAAGAGACCCAGTACTTC
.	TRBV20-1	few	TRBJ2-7	CSATSGTYEQYF	TGCAGTGCTACGAGCGGAACCTACGAGCAGTACTTC
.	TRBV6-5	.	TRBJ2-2	CASSYFFSNTGELFF	TGTGCCAGCAGTTATTTCTTCAGCAACACCGGGGAGCTGTTTTTT
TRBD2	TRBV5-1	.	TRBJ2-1	CASSVSSGRALHNEQFF	TGCGCCAGCAGCGTCTCTAGCGGGAGGGCCCTCCACAATGAGCAGTTCTTC
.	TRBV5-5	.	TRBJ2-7	CASSPLGYSSYEQYF	TGTGCCAGCAGCCCCTTAGGGTACAGTTCCTACGAGCAGTACTTC
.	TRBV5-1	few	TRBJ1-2	CASSLVPLDGYTF	TGCGCCAGCAGCTTGGTGCCGCTTGATGGCTACACCTTC
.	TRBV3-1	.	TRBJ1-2	CATYAGRDSNYGYTF	TGTGCCACTTACGCGGGGCGAGACTCCAACTATGGCTACACCTTC
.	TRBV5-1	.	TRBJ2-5	CASKGPSQETQYF	TGCGCCAGCAAGGGCCCGAGCCAAGAGACCCAGTACTTC
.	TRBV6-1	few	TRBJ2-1	CASARREVYNEQFF	TGTGCCAGCGCTAGGAGGGAGGTCTACAATGAGCAGTTCTTC